This T cell receptor (beta chain) was retrieved from a study of identical twins. Notes on this clonotype: Antigen specificity is unknown.

TCRdb reprocessed the 5' RACE reads via MiXCR and lists one record per CDR3 protein. The repertoire holds nearly 900,000 distinct CDR3 sequences, with approximately 13% as singletons. Healthy Caucasian donors formed the entire cohort. Study-level points and caveats: Zero-insertion findings could be partly confounded by invariant cells (MAIT and iNKT cells). Whereas memory repertoires showed no such difference, abundant cord blood beta clonotypes carried fewer insertions.

CDR3 length equals 15 residues. The V and J ends lost 6 bases and 2 bases, in that order; junction bases with no gene match: 8. Separately, the same data were catalogued under a study of yellow fever vaccine responses in identical twins. According to that study: Twins reportedly had a vaccine T cell response that seemed partly convergent, partly personalized.

The V call is TRBV12-3 or TRBV12-4, the J call TRBJ2-5; 8 bases align to TRBD1. Specimen: PBMCs. This sequence was found in a woman under 30 in good health. The CDR3 coding sequence is TGTGCCAGCAGACGAGGACAGGGCCAACAAGAGACCCAGTACTTC. Protein: CASRRGQGQQETQYF.